The 20 T cell receptor beta chains given below trace back to one sample, sequenced in a study of shared clonotypes between healthy human individuals. Profiling relied on immunoSEQ multiplex PCR, and the TCRdb table lists in-frame clones only, not all of them. The sample consists of under 650,000 clones, almost 97% of them appearing once. Sequencing was carried out using naive CD4+ T cells sorted from blood. Subset meaning: CD45RA+ positively selected. The source of these receptors is a woman in her thirties in good health.

The chain employs TRBV27 and TRBJ2-7; 7 bases agree with TRBD1. From germline, CDR1 is MNHEY and CDR2 SMNVEV (reference sequence). This CDR3 spans 12 amino acids. V gave up 8 bases and J gave up 7 bases; unmatched junction bases: 8. The CDR3 DNA follows: TGTGCCAGCGACAGACAGGGAGAAGAGCAGTACTTC. As protein: CASDRQGEEQYF.

The chain carries TRBV28 and TRBJ2-7, with D tentatively TRBD1 (5 bases). With 6 bases removed from V and 2 bases from J, the gap between germline ends came to 8 bases. Germline V gives CDR1 MDHEN, CDR2 SYDVKM. The CDR3 covers 12 residues. The CDR3 sequence: CASSRVTYEQYF. DNA for the CDR3: TGTGCCAGCAGCAGGGTAACCTACGAGCAGTACTTC.

For this clone: One end of the junction is discordant with germline, which a read error may explain. The chain has TRBV9 and TRBJ2-7; TRBD2 matches 9 bases. Germline V gene data show CDR1 as SGDLS and CDR2 as YYNGEE. The CDR3 extends over 12 amino acids. The CDR3 DNA follows: TGTGCCAGCAGCGTAGGCCTAGCGGGACCCGTCTTC. Protein sequence: CASSVGLAGPVF.

V is TRBV5-1 and J is TRBJ1-1; no clear D gene. The length of the CDR3 is 14 residues. Germline V lookup: CDR1 SGHRS, CDR2 YFSETQ. Trimming left V 7 bases short and J 0 bases short, with 13 bases between. In DNA form, the CDR3 reads TGCGCCAGCCGCCCCGGCGGTGTGAACACTGAAGCTTTCTTT. It is translated as CASRPGGVNTEAFF. Full variable domain (remainder filled in from reference TRBV5-1 and TRBJ1-1): KAGVTQTPRYLIKTRGQQVTLSCSPISGHRSVSWYQQTPGQGLQFLFEYFSETQRNKGNFPGRFSGRQFSNSRSEMNVSTLELGDSALYLCASRPGGVNTEAFFGQGTRLTVV.

The V call is TRBV5-1, the J call TRBJ2-5; D possibly uses TRBD1 or TRBD2 (5 bases each). CDR1 is SGHRS, CDR2 YFSETQ, per germline. V shed 1 base and J shed 3 bases, with 7 bases lying between them. This CDR3 is built from 13 residues. As DNA, the CDR3 is TGCGCCAGCAGCTTGCGAGGGGAAGAGACCCAGTACTTC. Encoded protein: CASSLRGEETQYF.

The chain is built from TRBV7-9 and TRBJ2-7; D gene ambiguous. This CDR3 spans 12 amino acids. V was pared by 2 bases and J by 9 bases, with 11 bases between. Per the germline V gene, CDR1 is SEHNR and CDR2 is FQNEAQ (reference sequence). CDR3: CASSLSRQRQYF. The DNA of the CDR3 is TGTGCCAGCAGCTTATCCCGTCAGAGGCAGTACTTC.

The chain joins TRBV15 to TRBJ2-7, with 7 nucleotides matching TRBD2. The length of the CDR3 is 17 residues. V lost 0 bases to trimming and J lost 0 bases; unmatched junction nucleotides: 8. Germline V gene lookup returns CDR1 LNHNV and CDR2 YYDKDF (reference sequence). In nucleotides, the CDR3 is TGTGCCACCAGCAGAGATGGGTCAGGGAGGGTCTCCTACGAGCAGTACTTC. Translating it yields CATSRDGSGRVSYEQYF.

V gene TRBV5-1 combines with J gene TRBJ2-5, with 7 positions matching TRBD1. After removal of 7 bases from V and 4 bases from J, the junction contained 13 bases not matched to a gene. The CDR3 is 15 residues long. Germline V gene sequence: CDR1 SGHRS, CDR2 YFSETQ. The CDR3 coding sequence is TGCGCCAGCGGCCATGGGGGACAGCTTATAGAGACCCAGTACTTC. Translated: CASGHGGQLIETQYF.

The chain combines TRBV27 with TRBJ2-5, with D possibly being TRBD2 (5 bases). Per the germline V gene, CDR1 is MNHEY and CDR2 is SMNVEV (reference sequence). V was pared by 3 bases and J by 4 bases, with 9 bases between. CDR3 size: 13 residues. The CDR3 nucleotides read TGTGCCAGCAGTTTCCGGGGTGGAGAGACCCAGTACTTC. Amino acids: CASSFRGGETQYF.

J is TRBJ2-1 and V is TRBV18; 10 positions match TRBD2. This CDR3 comprises 15 residues. Per germline, CDR1 KGHSH and CDR2 LQKENI. V was clipped by 4 bases and J by 6 bases; unmatched bases: 6. CDR3: CASSLNSGRTNEQFF. The CDR3 DNA reads as TGTGCCAGCTCACTCAATAGCGGGAGGACCAATGAGCAGTTCTTC.

This chain connects TRBV5-1 to TRBJ2-2; 11 bases are shared with TRBD2. There are 17 residues in the CDR3. Germline V CDR1 and CDR2: SGHRS, YFSETQ. V lost 1 base and J lost 1; bases outside the gene matches: 3. CDR3 protein: CASSLPLAGVNTGELFF. The CDR3 nucleotides are TGCGCCAGCAGCTTGCCACTAGCGGGAGTGAACACCGGGGAGCTGTTTTTT. Full variable domain (missing parts from reference TRBV5-1 and TRBJ2-2): KAGVTQTPRYLIKTRGQQVTLSCSPISGHRSVSWYQQTPGQGLQFLFEYFSETQRNKGNFPGRFSGRQFSNSRSEMNVSTLELGDSALYLCASSLPLAGVNTGELFFGEGSRLTVL.

This chain joins TRBV30 and TRBJ2-1, with D tentatively TRBD2 (6 bases). The germline CDR1 and CDR2 sequences are GTSNPN and SVGIG (reference sequence). Between the trimmed V and J ends, which lost 7 bases and 2 bases, there was a span of 12 bases. The CDR3 has 13 residues. The CDR3 protein is CASLGGTYNEQFF. In nucleotides, the CDR3 is TGTGCCTCACTCGGGGGTACCTACAATGAGCAGTTCTTC.

In regard to this clone: Different DNA sequences within this sample yield the same CDR3. This rearrangement joins TRBV19 to TRBJ1-1, with TRBD1 as a possible D gene (5 bases). CDR1 and CDR2 from the germline V gene are LNHDA and SQIVND (reference sequence). This CDR3 contains 15 residues. V was cut by 4 bases and J by 1 base, with 13 bases left in between. CDR3 DNA: TGTGCCAGTAGTACCCAGGGACTCAGGAACACTGAAGCTTTCTTT. This gives the protein CASSTQGLRNTEAFF.

V usage is TRBV18 and J usage is TRBJ2-7; D not resolved. V lost 2 bases and J lost 4, with 12 bases in between. The CDR3 is 14 residues long. Germline assignment: CDR1 KGHSH and CDR2 LQKENI. The CDR3 sequence is CASSPSTPDYEQYF. Written as DNA, the CDR3 is TGTGCCAGCTCACCATCCACACCAGATTACGAGCAGTACTTC.

The chain carries TRBV5-1 and TRBJ2-2; 9 bases match TRBD1. From germline, CDR1 is SGHRS and CDR2 YFSETQ. With 4 bases clipped from V and 3 bases from J, the junction kept 1 base outside the gene matches. This CDR3 has 14 amino acids. As DNA, the CDR3 is TGCGCCAGCAGCCGGACAGGGGACACCGGGGAGCTGTTTTTT. Protein sequence: CASSRTGDTGELFF.

V is TRBV27 and J is TRBJ2-3; 9 nucleotides agree with TRBD2. The CDR3 covers 17 residues. V gave up 7 bases and J gave up 3 bases; unmatched junction bases: 14. Germline V lookup: CDR1 MNHEY, CDR2 SMNVEV (reference sequence). CDR3 bases: TGTGCCAGCACTCCCTGGAGAGGAGCGGGAGGAACAGATACGCAGTATTTT. Translating gives CASTPWRGAGGTDTQYF.

The CDR3 here is CASSQGGQGGETQYF. CDR3 nucleotide sequence: TGTGCCAGCAGCCAAGGGGGGCAGGGAGGGGAGACCCAGTACTTC. V is TRBV4-2 and J is TRBJ2-5, with D maybe TRBD2 (7 bases). Germline V gives CDR1 LGHNA, CDR2 YNFKEQ. This CDR3 has 15 amino acids. Trimming shortened V by 1 base and J by 5 bases, and 14 bases separated the two germline ends.

V usage is TRBV10-3 and J usage is TRBJ2-6; possibly TRBD1 or TRBD2 for D (5 bases each). Trimming pared 8 bases from V and 4 bases from J, leaving 15 bases between. Germline V gives CDR1 ENHRY, CDR2 SYGVKD. The CDR3 loop spans 15 amino acids. DNA for the CDR3: TGTGCCATCGGGACCTCAGGTGCAGGGGCCAACGTCCTGACTTTC. This gives the protein CAIGTSGAGANVLTF.

The rearrangement links TRBV6-6 to TRBJ1-5, with a possible D match to TRBD1 (5 bases). This CDR3 comprises 15 residues. CDR1 MNHNY and CDR2 SVGAGI come from the germline V gene (reference sequence). Trimming left V 0 bases short and J 1 base short, with 7 bases between. The CDR3 region is CASSYSGESNQPQHF. CDR3 sequence (DNA): TGTGCCAGCAGTTACTCAGGGGAGAGCAATCAGCCCCAGCATTTT.

The CDR3 bases are TGTGCCAGCAGTGAATTGGGGGGCGTCTATGGCTACACCTTC. Amino acids: CASSELGGVYGYTF. The J gene is TRBJ1-2, the V gene TRBV2; tentatively, D is TRBD1 (6 bases). CDR1 SNHLY and CDR2 FYNNEI come from the germline V gene. Trimming took 2 bases from V and 4 from J, leaving 11 bases between them. CDR3 size: 14 residues.